This T cell receptor beta chain was retrieved from a study of blood T cells in healthy people across ages. V lost 0 bases and J lost 3, with 9 bases in between. The CDR3 totals 15 residues. CDR1 SGDLS and CDR2 YYNGEE come from the germline V gene. The sample, around 9.9 milliliters of peripheral blood, was drawn from each donor. Through a sample-barcoded 5' primer and a J-beta primer mix, a second PCR was run for roughly 7 to 12 cycles. TCRdb analysed the 5' RACE reads with MiXCR anew, one entry per CDR3 protein. The sample consists of around 1.5 million distinct CDR3 sequences, roughly 59% of them appearing once.

This TCR came from a man younger than 35 in good health. Sequencing was done on a sample of blood. The genes are TRBV9 and TRBJ1-4; D is possibly TRBD1 (5 bases). The DNA of the CDR3 is TGTGCCAGCAGCGTAGAGCAGGGTGCTAATGAAAAACTGTTTTTT. Its protein product is CASSVEQGANEKLFF.